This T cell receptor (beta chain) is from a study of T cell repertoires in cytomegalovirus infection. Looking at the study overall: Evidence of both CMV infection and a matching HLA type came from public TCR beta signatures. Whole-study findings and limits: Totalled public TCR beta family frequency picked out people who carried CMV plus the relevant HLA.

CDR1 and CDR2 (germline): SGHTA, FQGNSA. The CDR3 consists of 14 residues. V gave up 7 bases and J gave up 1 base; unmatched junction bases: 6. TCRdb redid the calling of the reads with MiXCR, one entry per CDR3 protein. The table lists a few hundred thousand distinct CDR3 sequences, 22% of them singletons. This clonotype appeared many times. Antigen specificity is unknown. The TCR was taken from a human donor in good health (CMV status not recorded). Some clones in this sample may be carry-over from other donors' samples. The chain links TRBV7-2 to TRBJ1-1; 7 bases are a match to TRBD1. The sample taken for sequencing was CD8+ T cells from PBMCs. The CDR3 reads CASNPTGPNTEAFF. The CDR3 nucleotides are TGTGCCAGCAACCCGACAGGGCCGAACACTGAAGCTTTCTTT.